A single sample gave rise to the 2 T cell receptor beta chains below, sequenced in a study of PD-1 blockade in classical Hodgkin lymphoma. Profiled with immunoSEQ multiplex PCR; TCRdb holds only in-frame clones, not every one. The table lists 50,000 to 85,000 clones, roughly two thirds of them singletons. Following autologous stem cell transplantation, relapse occurred in every patient, and exposure to brentuximab vedotin varied. Sample: peripheral blood mononuclear cells (PBMCs), taken before the second cycle of nivolumab. These receptors were obtained from a human donor with classical Hodgkin lymphoma.

V and J are TRBV6-1 and TRBJ2-7; tentatively, D is TRBD2 (5 bases). V shed 6 bases and J shed 2 bases, with 14 bases lying between them. Germline CDR1 is MNHNS and CDR2 is SASEGT. The CDR3 is 14 residues long. Here the CDR3 DNA reads TGTGCCAGCAGGAGGCCCGGAGGAACCTACGAGCAGTACTTC. It translates to CASRRPGGTYEQYF.

This chain uses TRBV30 with TRBJ1-1, with D hard to call. Looked up from germline, CDR1 is GTSNPN and CDR2 is SVGIG (reference sequence). The germline V and J ends were trimmed by 4 bases and 2 bases, with 20 bases remaining between them. This CDR3 has 16 residues. CDR3 amino acids: CAWIFRRAILNTEAFF. The CDR3 bases are TGTGCCTGGATATTTAGGCGGGCCATTCTTAACACTGAAGCTTTCTTT. The whole variable domain, remainder taken from reference TRBV30 and TRBJ1-1, is SQTIHQWPATLVQPVGSPLSLECTVEGTSNPNLYWYRQAAGRGLQLLFYSVGIGQISSEVPQNLSASRPQDRQFILSSKKLLLSDSGFYLCAWIFRRAILNTEAFFGQGTRLTVV.